Detailed here is one T cell receptor (beta chain). The entry originates in a study of Ad26.COV2.S vaccination and SARS-CoV-2 variants. Specified treatment: roughly 18 received Ad26.COV2.S at low or high dose, single or two shots; 5 received placebo; per-sample allocation not given. Material that was analyzed had been drawn on day 63 after the first vaccine or placebo injection. V lost 3 bases to trimming and J lost 1 base, with 4 bases between them. Germline V lookup: CDR1 SGDLS, CDR2 YYNGEE. The CDR3 consists of 12 residues. The method was immunoSEQ multiplex PCR; TCRdb's version includes in-frame clones alone and lacks a portion of them. The data show some 290,000 clones, 70% to 90% seen once.

This TCR was recovered from a person aged 18-60 years who received the Ad26.COV2.S COVID-19 vaccine or a placebo. Sequencing used peripheral blood, obtained in a trial of Ad26.COV2.S vaccine versus placebo. V usage is TRBV9 and J usage is TRBJ1-2; no definite D call. CDR3 nucleotide sequence: TGTGCCAGCAGCGGGGTTAACTATGGCTACACCTTC. Amino acid sequence: CASSGVNYGYTF.